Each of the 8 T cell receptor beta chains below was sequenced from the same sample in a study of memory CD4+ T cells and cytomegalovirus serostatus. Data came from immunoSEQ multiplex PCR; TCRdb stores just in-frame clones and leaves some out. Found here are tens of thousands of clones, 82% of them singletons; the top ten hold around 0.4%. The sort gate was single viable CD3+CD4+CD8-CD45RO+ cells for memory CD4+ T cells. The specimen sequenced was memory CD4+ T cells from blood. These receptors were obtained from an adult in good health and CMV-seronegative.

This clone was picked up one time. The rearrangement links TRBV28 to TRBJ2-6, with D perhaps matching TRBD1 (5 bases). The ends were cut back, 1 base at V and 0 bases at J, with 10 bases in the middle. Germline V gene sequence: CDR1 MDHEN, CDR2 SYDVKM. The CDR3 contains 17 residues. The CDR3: CASSLSGPISGANVLTF. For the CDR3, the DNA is TGTGCCAGCAGTTTATCAGGGCCGATCTCTGGGGCCAACGTCCTGACTTTC. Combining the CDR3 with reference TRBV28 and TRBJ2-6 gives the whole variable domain DVKVTQSSRYLVKRTGEKVFLECVQDMDHENMFWYRQDPGLGLRLIYFSYDVKMKEKGDIPEGYSVSREKKERFSLILESASTNQTSMYLCASSLSGPISGANVLTFGAGSRLTVL.

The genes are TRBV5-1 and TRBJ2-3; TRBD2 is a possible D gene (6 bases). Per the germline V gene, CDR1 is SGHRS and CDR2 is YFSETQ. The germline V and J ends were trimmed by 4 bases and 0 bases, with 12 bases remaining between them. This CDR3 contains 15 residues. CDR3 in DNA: TGCGCCAGCAGCCGAGCGGGCACTAGCACAGATACGCAGTATTTT. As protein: CASSRAGTSTDTQYF. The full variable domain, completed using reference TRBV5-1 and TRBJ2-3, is KAGVTQTPRYLIKTRGQQVTLSCSPISGHRSVSWYQQTPGQGLQFLFEYFSETQRNKGNFPGRFSGRQFSNSRSEMNVSTLELGDSALYLCASSRAGTSTDTQYFGPGTRLTVL.

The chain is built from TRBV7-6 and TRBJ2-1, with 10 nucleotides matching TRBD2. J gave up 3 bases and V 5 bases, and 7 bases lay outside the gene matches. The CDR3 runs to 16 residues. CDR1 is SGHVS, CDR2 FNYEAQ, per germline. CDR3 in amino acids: CASSLQSSGGYNEQFF. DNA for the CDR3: TGTGCCAGCAGCCTCCAATCTAGCGGGGGCTACAATGAGCAGTTCTTC.

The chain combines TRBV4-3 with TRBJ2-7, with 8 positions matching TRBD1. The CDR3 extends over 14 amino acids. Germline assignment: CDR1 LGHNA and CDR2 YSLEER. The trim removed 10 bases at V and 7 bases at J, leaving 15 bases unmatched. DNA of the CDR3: TGCGCCACCTCCTCCGACAGGGGATCGGGGGAGCAGTACTTC. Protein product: CATSSDRGSGEQYF.

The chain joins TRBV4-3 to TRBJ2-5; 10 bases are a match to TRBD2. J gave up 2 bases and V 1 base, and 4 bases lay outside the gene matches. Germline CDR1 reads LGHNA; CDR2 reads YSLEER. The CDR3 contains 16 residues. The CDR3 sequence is CASSQVAAGGQETQYF. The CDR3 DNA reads TGCGCCAGCAGCCAAGTCGCAGCGGGGGGGCAAGAGACCCAGTACTTC.

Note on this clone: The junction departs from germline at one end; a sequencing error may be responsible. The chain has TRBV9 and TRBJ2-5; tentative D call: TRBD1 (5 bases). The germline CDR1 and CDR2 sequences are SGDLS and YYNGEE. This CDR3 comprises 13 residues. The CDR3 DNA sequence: TGCGCCAGCAGCTGGGGCGCCCAAGAGACCCAGTACTTC. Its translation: CASSWGAQETQYF.

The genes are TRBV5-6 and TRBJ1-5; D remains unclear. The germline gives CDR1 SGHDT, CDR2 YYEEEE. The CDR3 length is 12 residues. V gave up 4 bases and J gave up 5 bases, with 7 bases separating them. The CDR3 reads CASSRPDQPQHF. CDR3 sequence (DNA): TGTGCCAGCAGCCGCCCAGATCAGCCCCAGCATTTT.

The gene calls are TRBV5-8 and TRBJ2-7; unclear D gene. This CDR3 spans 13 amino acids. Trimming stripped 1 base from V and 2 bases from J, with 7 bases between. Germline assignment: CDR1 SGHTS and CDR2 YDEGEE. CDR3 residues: CASSLLQTYEQYF. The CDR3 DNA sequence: TGTGCCAGCAGCTTGCTACAAACCTACGAGCAGTACTTC.